The 10 T cell receptor beta chains in this list originate from one sample, sequenced in a study. Here immunoSEQ multiplex PCR was the method, and the copy in TCRdb shows in-frame clones only, minus some. Among some 68,000 clones listed, 80% to 95% were seen once. The sample comprised PBMCs. These receptors all come from a man in his forties with rheumatoid arthritis.

A single count supports this clone. This chain connects TRBV27 to TRBJ1-1; D unclear. Trimming pared 8 bases from V and 6 bases from J, leaving 13 bases between. Per germline, CDR1 MNHEY and CDR2 SMNVEV (reference sequence). This CDR3 is 12 amino acids long. The CDR3 DNA follows: TGTGCCAGCGGCCGGTCCCGGGCTGAAGCTTTCTTT. It codes for CASGRSRAEAFF.

The rearrangement uses TRBV28 and TRBJ2-7, with D possibly TRBD1 on 5 matching bases. Trimming removed 10 bases at V and 3 bases at J, with 10 bases between. The CDR3 contains 11 residues. Looked up from germline, CDR1 is MDHEN and CDR2 is SYDVKM. The chain's CDR3 is CATRQGYEQYF. The CDR3 nucleotides are TGTGCCACCCGCCAGGGCTACGAGCAGTACTTC.

The rearrangement joins TRBV2 to TRBJ2-1; TRBD1 is a possible D gene (6 bases). The CDR3 is made up of 14 amino acids. V dropped 7 bases and J dropped 0 bases, with 10 bases sitting between them. Germline V CDR1 and CDR2: SNHLY, FYNNEI. Here the CDR3 reads CASTGQSSYNEQFF. As DNA, the CDR3 is TGTGCCAGCACCGGACAGAGCTCCTACAATGAGCAGTTCTTC.

This chain links TRBV19 with TRBJ1-5; the D gene is possibly TRBD1 (5 bases). Trimming took 3 bases from V and 2 from J, leaving 8 bases between them. CDR1 is LNHDA, CDR2 SQIVND, per germline (reference sequence). The CDR3 has 14 amino acids. CDR3 DNA sequence: TGTGCCAGTAGTATCAGGGATGGCAATCAGCCCCAGCATTTT. It yields the protein CASSIRDGNQPQHF.

The chain's CDR3 is CASSPDSEGRRKYF. The CDR3 DNA sequence: TGTGCCAGCAGCCCGGACAGCGAGGGGCGCCGAAAGTACTTC. The J gene is TRBJ2-7, the V gene TRBV6-5, with a weak D call TRBD1 (6 bases). CDR3 length equals 14 residues. Trimming left V 6 bases short and J 11 bases short, with 23 bases between. The germline V gene encodes CDR1 MNHEY and CDR2 SVGAGI.

The chain recombines TRBV13 with TRBJ2-7, with 8 bases identical to TRBD1. The CDR3 sequence is 15 residues long. From germline, CDR1 is PRHDT and CDR2 FYEKMQ (reference sequence). J gave up 5 bases and V 3 bases, and 9 bases lay outside the gene matches. In DNA form, the CDR3 reads TGTGCCAGCAGCTTTTTAGGACAGGGCCTTCACGAGCAGTACTTC. Protein: CASSFLGQGLHEQYF.

The V gene is TRBV6-2 or TRBV6-3, the J gene TRBJ2-7, with unresolved D. The CDR3 consists of 13 residues. Germline loops: CDR1 MNHEY, CDR2 SVGEGT. Trimming cost V 4 bases and J 2 bases, with 9 bases left between them. CDR3 sequence reads: CASSFTSTYEQYF. The CDR3 DNA reads TGTGCCAGCAGTTTCACGTCAACCTACGAGCAGTACTTC.

This chain joins TRBV5-1 and TRBJ2-2, with D tentatively TRBD2 (5 bases). The V and J ends lost 4 bases and 7 bases respectively, with 8 bases between them. The CDR3 extends over 12 amino acids. Germline V gene sequence: CDR1 SGHRS, CDR2 YFSETQ. The CDR3 here is CASSQTNGELFF. In DNA, the CDR3 is TGCGCCAGCAGCCAGACTAACGGGGAGCTGTTTTTT.

This clone appeared a single time. The rearrangement links TRBV6-5 to TRBJ2-5; tentatively, D is TRBD2 (6 bases). The CDR3 runs to 16 residues. Trimming stripped 4 bases from V and 4 bases from J, with 19 bases between. CDR1 and CDR2 from the germline V gene are MNHEY and SVGAGI. DNA of the CDR3: TGTGCCAGCAGTTCACGCCTGGCGCCACTAGCAGAGACCCAGTACTTC. Protein product: CASSSRLAPLAETQYF.

The chain employs TRBV5-8 and TRBJ1-4, with 10 bases matching TRBD1. The CDR3 is 16 amino acids. V trimming: 4 bases; J trimming: 0 bases; junction bases outside the gene matches: 3. CDR1 SGHTS and CDR2 YDEGEE come from the germline V gene. The CDR3 loop is CASSIGQGATNEKLFF. The CDR3 DNA reads TGTGCCAGCAGCATCGGACAGGGGGCAACTAATGAAAAACTGTTTTTT.